This T cell receptor beta chain stems from a study of beta chain features in type 1 diabetes. Study in general: In age, gender and cell yields, patients were similar to healthy donors. Findings and caveats of the study: Whatever favoring of shorter templates PCR might show would apply equally to patients and controls.

Between the trimmed V and J ends, which lost 4 bases and 9 bases, there was a span of 16 bases. The germline V gene has CDR1 SGDLS and CDR2 YYNGEE. The CDR3 runs to 13 residues. Of note for this clone: The antigen remains unidentified.

The whole isolated RNA underwent reverse transcription, so sequencing captured expressed TCRB transcripts. Sequencing used immunoSEQ multiplex PCR; TCRdb keeps in-frame clones, though not all of them. This table holds some 160,000 clones, approximately 8.4% found once. The chain uses TRBV9 and TRBJ1-2; weak D call: TRBD1 (5 bases). The source of this sequence is a woman aged 18-29 years in good health. Sequencing was carried out using central memory CD4+ T cells from blood. CDR3 residues: CASSPSRGGSYTF. In DNA, the CDR3 is TGTGCCAGCAGCCCGAGCCGGGGGGGGAGCTACACCTTC.